Below are 13 T cell receptor beta chains sequenced from a single sample in a study of glioma-infiltrating T cells. Using RNA template, CDR3s of TCR alpha and beta were amplified with iRepertoire arm-PCR. TCRdb analysed the multiplex PCR reads with MiXCR anew, one entry per CDR3 protein. The profile shows under 150,000 distinct CDR3 sequences, roughly 43% of them singletons. The specimen was glioma tissue, nonneoplastic brain tissue, or PBMCs (not recorded which). All receptors derive from a human donor with low-grade glioma or glioblastoma, undergoing nonglioma brain surgery, or in good health (not recorded which).

The V call is TRBV10-3, the J call TRBJ2-5; D ambiguous. The ends were cut back, 0 bases at V and 5 bases at J, with 4 bases in the middle. The V gene's germline CDR1 is ENHRY and CDR2 SYGVKD. CDR3 length: 12 amino acids. The CDR3 DNA follows: TGTGCCATCAGTGAGTCAGGGGAGACCCAGTACTTC. Protein: CAISESGETQYF.

The V gene is TRBV20-1, the J gene TRBJ1-1; D call uncertain. Trimming took 1 base from V and 7 from J, leaving 19 bases between them. The CDR3 is 15 amino acids. From germline, CDR1 is DFQATT and CDR2 SNEGSKA (reference sequence). As DNA, the CDR3 is TGCAGTGCTAGAGGGGCCGAGGGTCTACCCGATGAAGCTTTCTTT. It encodes CSARGAEGLPDEAFF.

This clonotype was observed a few times. The chain carries TRBV27 and TRBJ1-6; 7 bases line up with TRBD1. CDR3 length: 16 residues. J was trimmed by 7 bases and V by 4 bases; bases with no gene match: 10. CDR1 MNHEY and CDR2 SMNVEV come from the germline V gene (reference sequence). For the CDR3, the DNA is TGTGCCAGCAGTTCTACCCGACAGGGCTACAATTCACCCCTCCACTTT. Its translation: CASSSTRQGYNSPLHF.

This clonotype was picked up one time. The chain employs TRBV6-6 and TRBJ1-1, with D possibly TRBD1 on 5 matching bases. This CDR3 comprises 17 residues. The V and J ends lost 1 base and 3 bases respectively, with 18 bases between them. CDR1 is MNHNY and CDR2 is SVGAGI in the germline V gene (reference sequence). This CDR3 is CASSYYGFPEGHTEAFF. For the CDR3, the DNA is TGTGCCAGCAGTTACTACGGGTTCCCCGAGGGGCACACTGAAGCTTTCTTT.

The chain couples TRBV7-2 to TRBJ1-5, with D unclear. Germline CDR1 SGHTA, CDR2 FQGNSA. There are 12 residues in the CDR3. Between the trimmed V and J ends, which lost 4 bases and 4 bases, there was a span of 5 bases. The DNA for the CDR3 is TGTGCCAGCAGCTCAACTAATCAGCCCCAGCATTTT. Translation gives CASSSTNQPQHF.

V gene TRBV2 combines with J gene TRBJ2-1; D is tentatively TRBD1 or TRBD2 (6 bases each). Germline values: CDR1 SNHLY, CDR2 FYNNEI. Deletions cut 6 bases from V and 6 bases from J, with 15 bases between. This CDR3 region has 14 residues. CDR3 nucleotides: TGTGCCAGCAGGACAGGAGGGATCTTCAATGAGCAGTTCTTC. This translates into CASRTGGIFNEQFF.

This clonotype appeared a single time. This rearrangement joins TRBV7-9 to TRBJ1-5; the D gene is possibly TRBD1 (6 bases). This CDR3 is 15 amino acids long. V was shortened by 2 bases and J by 4 bases, with 12 bases between the two germline ends. Germline-derived CDR1 and CDR2 are SEHNR and FQNEAQ (reference sequence). The CDR3 loop is CASSLSGDANQPQHF. CDR3 DNA sequence: TGTGCCAGCAGCTTATCAGGGGATGCGAATCAGCCCCAGCATTTT. Filled out from reference TRBV7-9 and TRBJ1-5, the complete variable domain reads DTGVSQNPRHKITKRGQNVTFRCDPISEHNRLYWYRQTLGQGPEFLTYFQNEAQLEKSRLLSDRFSAERPKGSFSTLEIQRTEQGDSAMYLCASSLSGDANQPQHFGDGTRLSIL.

The rearrangement links TRBV2 to TRBJ2-2; D call uncertain. Trimming removed 3 bases at V and 3 bases at J, with 5 bases between. Looked up from germline, CDR1 is SNHLY and CDR2 is FYNNEI. The CDR3 covers 13 residues. The CDR3: CASSEDHTGELFF. DNA of the CDR3: TGTGCCAGCAGTGAGGATCACACCGGGGAGCTGTTTTTT.

The chain has TRBV4-1 and TRBJ1-2; D call uncertain. V was shortened by 0 bases and J by 0 bases, with 11 bases between the two germline ends. From germline, CDR1 is MGHRA and CDR2 YSYEKL. The CDR3 totals 16 residues. This CDR3 reads CASSQELGPANYGYTF. For the CDR3, the DNA is TGCGCCAGCAGCCAAGAGCTCGGTCCAGCTAACTATGGCTACACCTTC.

The gene calls are TRBV6-6 and TRBJ2-1; the D is unclear. Trimming removed 5 bases from V and 2 bases from J, with 7 bases in between. This CDR3 has 13 amino acids. The germline gives CDR1 MNHNY, CDR2 SVGAGI (reference sequence). CDR3 sequence (DNA): TGTGCCAGCAGTCCCATAGCCTACAATGAGCAGTTCTTC. Its protein product is CASSPIAYNEQFF.

The chain uses TRBV2 and TRBJ2-3, with D perhaps assigned TRBD1 or TRBD2 (7 bases each). The germline V and J ends were trimmed by 6 bases and 5 bases, with 21 bases remaining between them. Germline CDR1 and CDR2: SNHLY and FYNNEI. The CDR3 covers 16 residues. The CDR3 DNA reads as TGTGCCAGCAGACTTACCGAGACAGGGAGGGGAGATACGCAGTATTTT. Translated: CASRLTETGRGDTQYF.

The V gene is TRBV27, the J gene TRBJ1-1; a possible D gene is TRBD1 (6 bases). Germline V gives CDR1 MNHEY, CDR2 SMNVEV (reference sequence). CDR3 length: 12 amino acids. V was trimmed by 8 bases and J by 7 bases, leaving 14 bases between them. CDR3 amino acids: CASLTGGGEAFF. The CDR3 nucleotides read TGTGCCAGCCTGACCGGGGGCGGTGAAGCTTTCTTT.

This clonotype appeared a few times. The V and J genes are TRBV6-1 and TRBJ2-5, with D perhaps being TRBD1 or TRBD2 (5 bases each). V was shortened by 5 bases and J by 1 base, with 14 bases between the two germline ends. The V gene's germline CDR1 is MNHNS and CDR2 SASEGT. CDR3 size: 15 residues. This chain's CDR3 is CASSQTPGTQETQYF. The CDR3 DNA reads as TGTGCCAGCAGTCAAACACCAGGGACCCAAGAGACCCAGTACTTC.